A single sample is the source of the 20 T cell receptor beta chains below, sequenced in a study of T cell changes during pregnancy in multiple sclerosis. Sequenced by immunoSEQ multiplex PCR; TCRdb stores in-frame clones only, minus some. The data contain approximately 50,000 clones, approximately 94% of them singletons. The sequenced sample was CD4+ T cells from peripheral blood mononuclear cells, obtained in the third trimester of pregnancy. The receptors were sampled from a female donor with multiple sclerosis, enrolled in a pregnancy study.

The CDR3 reads CAIRALQAGGGDTQYF. CDR3 sequence (DNA): TGTGCCATCAGAGCGTTACAAGCGGGTGGTGGAGATACGCAGTATTTT. The chain carries TRBV10-3 and TRBJ2-3, with a tentative D call TRBD2 (6 bases). The CDR3 has 16 amino acids. The germline V gene has CDR1 ENHRY and CDR2 SYGVKD. V dropped 6 bases and J dropped 5 bases, with 21 bases sitting between them.

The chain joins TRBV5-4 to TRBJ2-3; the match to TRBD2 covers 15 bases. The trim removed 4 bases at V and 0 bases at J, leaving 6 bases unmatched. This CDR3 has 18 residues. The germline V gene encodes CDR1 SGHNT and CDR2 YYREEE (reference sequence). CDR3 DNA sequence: TGTGCCAGCAGCCCTGGACTAGCGGGGGGGATTAGCACAGATACGCAGTATTTT. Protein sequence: CASSPGLAGGISTDTQYF.

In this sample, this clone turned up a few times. The CDR3 spells CASSKALNYGYTF. The CDR3 nucleotides read TGTGCCAGTAGCAAAGCTCTTAACTATGGCTACACCTTC. V is TRBV19 and J is TRBJ1-2; D unclear. The CDR3 sequence is 13 residues long. Germline loops: CDR1 LNHDA, CDR2 SQIVND (reference sequence). V lost 6 bases, J lost 1 base, and 9 bases lay in between. Based on the CDR3 plus reference TRBV19 and TRBJ1-2, the full variable domain is DGGITQSPKYLFRKEGQNVTLSCEQNLNHDAMYWYRQDPGQGLRLIYYSQIVNDFQKGDIAEGYSVSREKKESFPLTVTSAQKNPTAFYLCASSKALNYGYTFGSGTRLTVV.

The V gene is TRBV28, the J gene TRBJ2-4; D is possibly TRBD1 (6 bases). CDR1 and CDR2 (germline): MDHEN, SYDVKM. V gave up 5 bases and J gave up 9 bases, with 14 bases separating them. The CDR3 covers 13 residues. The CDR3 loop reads CASSTPGVAIQYF. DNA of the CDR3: TGTGCCAGCAGTACACCAGGGGTGGCCATTCAGTACTTC.

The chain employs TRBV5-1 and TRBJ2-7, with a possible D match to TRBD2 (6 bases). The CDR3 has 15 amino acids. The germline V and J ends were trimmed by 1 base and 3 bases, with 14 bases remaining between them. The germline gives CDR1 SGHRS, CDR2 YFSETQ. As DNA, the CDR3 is TGCGCCAGCAGCTTGCGGGACTCCAGGGACTACGAGCAGTACTTC. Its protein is CASSLRDSRDYEQYF.

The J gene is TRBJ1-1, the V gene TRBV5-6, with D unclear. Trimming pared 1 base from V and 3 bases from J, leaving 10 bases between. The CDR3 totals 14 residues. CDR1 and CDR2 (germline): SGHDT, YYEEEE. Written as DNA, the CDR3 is TGTGCCAGCAGCTTGTATGTAGTCGACACTGAAGCTTTCTTT. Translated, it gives CASSLYVVDTEAFF.

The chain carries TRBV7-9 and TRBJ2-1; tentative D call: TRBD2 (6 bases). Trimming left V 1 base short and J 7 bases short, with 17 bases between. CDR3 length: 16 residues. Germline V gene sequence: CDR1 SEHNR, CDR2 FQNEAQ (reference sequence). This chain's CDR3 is CASSLGEAGQRNEQFF. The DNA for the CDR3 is TGTGCCAGCAGCTTAGGGGAGGCAGGGCAGCGAAATGAGCAGTTCTTC.

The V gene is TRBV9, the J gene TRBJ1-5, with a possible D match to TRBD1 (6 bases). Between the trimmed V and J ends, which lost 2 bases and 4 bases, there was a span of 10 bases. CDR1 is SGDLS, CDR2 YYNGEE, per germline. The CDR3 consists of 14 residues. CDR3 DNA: TGTGCCAGCAGCGTGGGGACACAAAATCAGCCCCAGCATTTT. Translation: CASSVGTQNQPQHF.

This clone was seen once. The CDR3 nucleotides are TGTGCCAGCCGGGGGGAGCGGGAGGCTATAGATACGCAGTATTTT. Its translation: CASRGEREAIDTQYF. The rearrangement joins TRBV6-5 to TRBJ2-3; 9 nucleotides line up with TRBD2. V shed 8 bases and J 5 bases; nucleotides not matched to a gene: 11. Germline loops: CDR1 MNHEY, CDR2 SVGAGI. The CDR3 is made up of 15 amino acids.

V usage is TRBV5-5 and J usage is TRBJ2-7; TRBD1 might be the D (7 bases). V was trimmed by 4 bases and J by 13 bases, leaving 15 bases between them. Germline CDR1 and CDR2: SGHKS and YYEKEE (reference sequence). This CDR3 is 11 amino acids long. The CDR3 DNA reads TGTGCCAGCAGCGGAGGGGGACAGATATACTTC. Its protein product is CASSGGGQIYF.

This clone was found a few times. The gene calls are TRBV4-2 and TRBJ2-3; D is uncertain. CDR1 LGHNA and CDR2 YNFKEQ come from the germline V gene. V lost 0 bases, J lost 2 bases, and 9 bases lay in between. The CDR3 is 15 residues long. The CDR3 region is CASSQDLRNTDTQYF. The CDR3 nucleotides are TGTGCCAGCAGCCAAGATTTGCGGAACACAGATACGCAGTATTTT.

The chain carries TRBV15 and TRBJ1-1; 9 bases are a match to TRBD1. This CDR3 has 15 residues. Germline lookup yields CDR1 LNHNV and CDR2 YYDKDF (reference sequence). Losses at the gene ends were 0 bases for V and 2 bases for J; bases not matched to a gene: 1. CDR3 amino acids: CATSREGQGNTEAFF. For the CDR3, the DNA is TGTGCCACCAGCAGAGAGGGACAGGGAAACACTGAAGCTTTCTTT. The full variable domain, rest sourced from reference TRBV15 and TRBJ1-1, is DAMVIQNPRYQVTQFGKPVTLSCSQTLNHNVMYWYQQKSSQAPKLLFHYYDKDFNNEADTPDNFQSRRPNTSFCFLDIRSPGLGDTAMYLCATSREGQGNTEAFFGQGTRLTVV.

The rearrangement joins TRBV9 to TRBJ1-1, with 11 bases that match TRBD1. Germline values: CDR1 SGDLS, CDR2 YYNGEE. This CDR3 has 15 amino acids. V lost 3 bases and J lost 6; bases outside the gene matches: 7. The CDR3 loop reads CASSARTGGSSEAFF. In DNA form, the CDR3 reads TGTGCCAGCAGCGCGCGGACAGGGGGCTCTTCTGAAGCTTTCTTT.

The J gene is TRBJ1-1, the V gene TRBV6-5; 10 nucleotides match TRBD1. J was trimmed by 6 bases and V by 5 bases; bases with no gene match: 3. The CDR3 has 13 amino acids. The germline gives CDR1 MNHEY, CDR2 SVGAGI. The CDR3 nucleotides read TGTGCCAGCAGTAGACAGGGGGCCTCTGAAGCTTTCTTT. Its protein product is CASSRQGASEAFF.

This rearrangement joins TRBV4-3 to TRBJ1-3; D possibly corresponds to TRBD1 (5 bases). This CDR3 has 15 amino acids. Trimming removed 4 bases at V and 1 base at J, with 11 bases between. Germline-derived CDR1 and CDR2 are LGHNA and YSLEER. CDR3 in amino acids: CASSLTGRSGNTIYF. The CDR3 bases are TGCGCCAGCAGCCTTACAGGAAGATCTGGAAACACCATATATTTT.

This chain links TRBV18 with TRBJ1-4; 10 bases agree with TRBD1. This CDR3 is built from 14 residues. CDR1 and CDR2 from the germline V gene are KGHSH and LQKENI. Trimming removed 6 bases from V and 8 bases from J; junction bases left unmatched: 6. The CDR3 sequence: CASSAGQGEEKLFF. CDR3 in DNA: TGTGCCAGCTCCGCTGGACAGGGGGAGGAAAAACTGTTTTTT.

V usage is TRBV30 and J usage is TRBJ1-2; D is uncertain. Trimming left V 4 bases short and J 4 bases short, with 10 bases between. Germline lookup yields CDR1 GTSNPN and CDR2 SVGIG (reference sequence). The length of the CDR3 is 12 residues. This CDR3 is CAWISVLYGYTF. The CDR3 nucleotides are TGTGCCTGGATCTCGGTACTCTATGGCTACACCTTC.

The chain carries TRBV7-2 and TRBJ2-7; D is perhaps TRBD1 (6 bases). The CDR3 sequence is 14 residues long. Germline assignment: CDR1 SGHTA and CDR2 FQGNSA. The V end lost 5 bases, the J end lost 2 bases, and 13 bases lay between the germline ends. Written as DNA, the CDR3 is TGTGCCAGCAGCAACCAACAGGGCGCCTACGAGCAGTACTTC. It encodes CASSNQQGAYEQYF.

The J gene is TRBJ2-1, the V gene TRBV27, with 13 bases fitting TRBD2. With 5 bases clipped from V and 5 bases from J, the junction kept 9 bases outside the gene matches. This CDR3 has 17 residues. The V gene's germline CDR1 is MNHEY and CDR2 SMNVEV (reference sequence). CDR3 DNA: TGTGCCAGCAGTCACCCCCGGGGACTAGCGGGGCACAATGAGCAGTTCTTC. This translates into CASSHPRGLAGHNEQFF.

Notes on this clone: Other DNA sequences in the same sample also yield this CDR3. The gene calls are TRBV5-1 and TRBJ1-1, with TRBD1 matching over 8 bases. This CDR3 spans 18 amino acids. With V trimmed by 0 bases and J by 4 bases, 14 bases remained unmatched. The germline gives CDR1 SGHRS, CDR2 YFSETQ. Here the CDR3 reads CASSLGGTGGGKSTEAFF. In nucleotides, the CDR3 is TGCGCCAGCAGCTTGGGAGGGACAGGCGGGGGCAAATCCACTGAAGCTTTCTTT.